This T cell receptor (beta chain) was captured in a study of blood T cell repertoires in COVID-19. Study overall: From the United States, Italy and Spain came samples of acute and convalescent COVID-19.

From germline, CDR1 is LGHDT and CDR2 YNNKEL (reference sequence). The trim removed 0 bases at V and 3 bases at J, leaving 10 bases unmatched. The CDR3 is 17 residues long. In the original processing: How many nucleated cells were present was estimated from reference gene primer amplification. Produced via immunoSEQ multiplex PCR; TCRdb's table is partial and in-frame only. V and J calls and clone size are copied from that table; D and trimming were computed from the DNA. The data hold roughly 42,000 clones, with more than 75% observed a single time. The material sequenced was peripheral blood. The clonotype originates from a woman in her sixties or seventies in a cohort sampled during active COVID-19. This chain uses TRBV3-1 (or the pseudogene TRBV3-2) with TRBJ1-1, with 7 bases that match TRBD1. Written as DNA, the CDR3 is TGTGCCAGCAGCCAAGATCGGTCCCCAGGGGGTGACACTGAAGCTTTCTTT. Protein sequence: CASSQDRSPGGDTEAFF.